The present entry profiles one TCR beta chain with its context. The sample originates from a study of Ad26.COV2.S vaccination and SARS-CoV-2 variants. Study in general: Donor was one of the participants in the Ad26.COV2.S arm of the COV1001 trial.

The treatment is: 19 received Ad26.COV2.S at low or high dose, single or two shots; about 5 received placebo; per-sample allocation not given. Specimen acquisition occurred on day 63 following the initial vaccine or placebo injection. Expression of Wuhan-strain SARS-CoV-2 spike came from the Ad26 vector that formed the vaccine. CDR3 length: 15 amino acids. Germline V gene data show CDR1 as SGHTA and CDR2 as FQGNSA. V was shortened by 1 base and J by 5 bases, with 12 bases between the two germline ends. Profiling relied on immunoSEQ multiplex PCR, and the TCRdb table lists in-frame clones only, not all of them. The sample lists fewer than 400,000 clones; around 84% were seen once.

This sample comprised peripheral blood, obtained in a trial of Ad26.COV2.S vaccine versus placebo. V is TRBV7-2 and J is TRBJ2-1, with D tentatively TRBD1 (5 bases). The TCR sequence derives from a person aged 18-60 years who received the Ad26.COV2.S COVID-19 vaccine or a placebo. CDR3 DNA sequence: TGTGCCAGCAGCTTAGAGGGGAACACCCACAATGAGCAGTTCTTC. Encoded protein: CASSLEGNTHNEQFF.